A selection of T cell receptor beta chains follows, all from one sample in a study of T cell changes during pregnancy in multiple sclerosis. TCRdb's copy holds only in-frame clones and misses some; the assay was immunoSEQ multiplex PCR. Of 60,000 to 85,000 clones detected, less than 95% appear once; the ten largest clones hold approximately 0.58%. The sample was peripheral blood, taken in the third trimester of pregnancy. Receptor source: a female donor with multiple sclerosis, enrolled in a pregnancy study. Both conserved end residues are part of each CDR3. The D gene is left open where the match is weak. Clone size, where shown, is once, few, many, or a class for clones that have expanded.

j_call	v_call	clone_size	d_call	cdr3_nt	cdr3_aa
TRBJ1-2	TRBV21-1	-	-	TGTGCCAGCAGCAAGAACAGTTTTAACTATGGCTACACCTTC	CASSKNSFNYGYTF
TRBJ2-4	TRBV6-5	-	-	TGTGCCAGCAGTTACTCGCGTACCGGGAACATTCAGTACTTC	CASSYSRTGNIQYF
TRBJ2-1	TRBV27	once	TRBD1	TGTGCCAGCAGTTTAGGAGGGACAGGGGGCTACAATGAGCAGTTCTTC	CASSLGGTGGYNEQFF
TRBJ1-2	TRBV30	-	-	TGTGCCTGGAGTGTAACCCGGACACCATTAAGCGGCTACACCTTC	CAWSVTRTPLSGYTF
TRBJ1-6	TRBV6-6	-	TRBD1	TGTGCCAGCAGAGGGACAGAAGGGCCCCATTCACCCCTCCACTTT	CASRGTEGPHSPLHF
TRBJ1-5	TRBV4-3	few	-	TGCGCCAGCAGCCAAGATCGTTCAGGGGCTCAGCCCCAGCATTTT	CASSQDRSGAQPQHF
TRBJ2-1	TRBV4-3	once	-	TGCGCCAGCAGCCAAGTGGGGGGATCCTACAATGAGCAGTTCTTC	CASSQVGGSYNEQFF
TRBJ1-1	TRBV6-5	-	-	TGTGCCACCACCGTTGGGGGCGGCACTGAAGCTTTCTTT	CATTVGGGTEAFF
TRBJ1-2	TRBV18	-	-	TGTGCCAGCTCGAAGGGGGTAGAAGGGTACGGCTACACCTTC	CASSKGVEGYGYTF
TRBJ1-1	TRBV5-1	-	TRBD1	TGCGCCAGCAGCTTGTTACCGGGACAGGGGATCACTGAAGCTTTCTTT	CASSLLPGQGITEAFF
TRBJ2-7	TRBV6-6	-	TRBD1	TGTGCCAGCACTAGACAGGGGTACGAGCAGTACTTC	CASTRQGYEQYF
TRBJ2-5	TRBV27	-	-	TGTGCCAGCAGTCCCACGGGAGCGGTCGGTTCAGAGACCCAGTACTTC	CASSPTGAVGSETQYF
TRBJ2-1	TRBV23-1	-	TRBD1	TGCGCCAGCAGTCACCAGGGGGTTCGGCAGTTCTTC	CASSHQGVRQFF
TRBJ2-7	TRBV4-2	once	TRBD1	TGTGCCAGCAGCCAATACCACGATCAGGGGGTTACCTACGAGCAGTACTTC	CASSQYHDQGVTYEQYF
TRBJ2-3	TRBV6-4	once	TRBD2	TGTGCCAGCAGTGCTAGCGGGGGGGGCACAGATACGCAGTATTTT	CASSASGGGTDTQYF
TRBJ2-1	TRBV15	-	TRBD2	TGTGCCACCAGCAGAGAAAGGAGCGGGGTCGATGAGCAGTTCTTC	CATSRERSGVDEQFF
TRBJ2-7	TRBV7-2	-	TRBD1	TGTGCCAGCAGCTTGGGGACAGGGTCGTACGAGCAGTACTTC	CASSLGTGSYEQYF
TRBJ1-1	TRBV28	-	TRBD1	TGTGCCAGCAGCCGGACCTCTACAGGGGACACTGAAGCTTTCTTT	CASSRTSTGDTEAFF
TRBJ2-3	TRBV27	-	TRBD2	TGTGCCAGCGGTCCGAGACTAGCGGGGGTATATACGCAGTATTTT	CASGPRLAGVYTQYF
TRBJ2-7	TRBV10-3	-	TRBD2	TGTGCCTCCGCCTCGGGGGGGGGTTACGAGCAGTACTTC	CASASGGGYEQYF
TRBJ1-5	TRBV19	-	-	TGTGCCAGTAGAAGGGGGATTCAGCCCCAGCATTTT	CASRRGIQPQHF